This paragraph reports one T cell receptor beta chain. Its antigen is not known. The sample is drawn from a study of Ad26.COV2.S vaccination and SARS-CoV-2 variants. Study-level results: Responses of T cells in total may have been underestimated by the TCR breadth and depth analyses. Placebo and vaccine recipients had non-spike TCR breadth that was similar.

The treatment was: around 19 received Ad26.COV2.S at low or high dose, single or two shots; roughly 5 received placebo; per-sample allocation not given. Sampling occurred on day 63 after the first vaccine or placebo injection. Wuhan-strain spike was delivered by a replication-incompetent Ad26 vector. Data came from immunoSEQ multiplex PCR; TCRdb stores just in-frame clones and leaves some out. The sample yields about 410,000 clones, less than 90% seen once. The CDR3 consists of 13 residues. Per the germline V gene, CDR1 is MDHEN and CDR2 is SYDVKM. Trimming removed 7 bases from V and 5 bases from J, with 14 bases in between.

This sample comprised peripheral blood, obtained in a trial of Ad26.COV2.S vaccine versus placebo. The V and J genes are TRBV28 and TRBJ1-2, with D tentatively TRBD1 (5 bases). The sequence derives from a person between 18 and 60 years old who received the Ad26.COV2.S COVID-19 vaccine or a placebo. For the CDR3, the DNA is TGTGCCAGCACCGAAGGGGAGAGGTATGGCTACACCTTC. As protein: CASTEGERYGYTF.